This TCR beta chain was recorded in a study of blood T cell repertoires in COVID-19. Across the whole study: Donors in the United States, Italy and Spain gave samples during acute or convalescent COVID-19. Nucleic acid was either cDNA or gDNA, and it came from T cells, B-cell-depleted T cells, or PBMCs.

Under the authors' procedure: Nucleated cell counts were estimated from reference gene primer amplification. Sequencing was performed with immunoSEQ multiplex PCR; in TCRdb, only in-frame clones are kept and a portion is missing. V and J calls and clone size are as listed in that table; D and trimming were resolved from the DNA. The data show 90,000 to 110,000 clones, with around 80% seen just once and about 4.7% held by the top ten. The CDR3 totals 15 residues. With V trimmed by 4 bases and J by 3 bases, 8 bases remained unmatched. CDR1 is LNHDA, CDR2 SQIVND, per germline (reference sequence). Material for sequencing was peripheral blood. The chain combines TRBV19 with TRBJ1-1; TRBD1 matches at 7 bases. The receptor was isolated from a human donor in a cohort sampled during active or convalescent COVID-19. The CDR3: CASSSDREWYTEAFF. The CDR3 bases are TGTGCCAGTAGTAGTGACAGGGAGTGGTACACTGAAGCTTTCTTT.